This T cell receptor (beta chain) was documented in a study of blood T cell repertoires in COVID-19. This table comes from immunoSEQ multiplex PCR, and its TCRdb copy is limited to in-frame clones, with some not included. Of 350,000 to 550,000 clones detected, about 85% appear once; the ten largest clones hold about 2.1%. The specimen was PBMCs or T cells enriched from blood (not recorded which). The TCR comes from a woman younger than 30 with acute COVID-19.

CDR3 loop: CASSQESDSPLHF. The CDR3 coding sequence is TGCGCCAGCAGCCAAGAGAGTGATTCACCCCTCCACTTT. The gene calls are TRBV4-3 and TRBJ1-6; D is unclear. There are 13 residues in the CDR3. Germline V gene lookup returns CDR1 LGHNA and CDR2 YSLEER. With 0 bases removed from V and 8 bases from J, the gap between germline ends came to 5 bases.